Below are 30 T cell receptor beta chains sequenced from a single sample in a study of CD8+ T cells in alopecia areata (dated by TCRdb to about 2018). Library method: the immunoSEQ multiplex PCR assay. For TCR sequencing, RNA was extracted from every sample and reverse transcribed into cDNA to serve as template. TCRdb carries this immuneACCESS record with in-frame sequences only. Its versions omit some clonotypes, under half of them owing to an unresolved V gene in the studies checked, with the rest unexplained. This sample gives approximately 150,000 clones in total; around two thirds of them show up just once. The ten biggest clones cover about 40% of the sample. Sequenced input: CD8+ T cells sorted from blood. The receptors were gathered from a human donor in good health.

This clone appeared once. The chain uses TRBV5-1 and TRBJ2-1, with D uncertain. There are 11 residues in the CDR3. The germline gives CDR1 SGHRS, CDR2 YFSETQ. Trimming took off 2 bases at V and 9 bases at J, with 6 bases between the two ends. CDR3: CASSLRREQFF. DNA of the CDR3: TGCGCCAGCAGCTTAAGGCGTGAGCAGTTCTTC.

This clone has just one count. CDR3 sequence (DNA): TGTGCCGCCGAGGGGGCCAAGAACACTGAAGCTTTCTTT. Protein product: CAAEGAKNTEAFF. This rearrangement joins TRBV2 to TRBJ1-1; 7 positions agree with TRBD1. Unmatched junction bases numbered 7, after V lost 11 bases and J lost 1 base. Per germline, CDR1 SNHLY and CDR2 FYNNEI. The CDR3 sequence is 13 residues long.

The rearrangement links TRBV7-7 to TRBJ1-2; 7 positions agree with TRBD1. Germline lookup yields CDR1 SSHAT and CDR2 FNYEAQ (reference sequence). V shed 3 bases, J shed 6 bases, and the junction held 1 base outside the gene matches. The CDR3 is made up of 12 amino acids. For the CDR3, the DNA is TGTGCCAGCAGCTTGACAGGGAATGGCTACACCTTC. This sequence encodes CASSLTGNGYTF. The full variable domain, its missing parts supplied by reference TRBV7-7 and TRBJ1-2, is GAGVSQSPRYKVTKRGQDVTLRCDPISSHATLYWYQQALGQGPEFLTYFNYEAQPDKSGLPSDRFSAERPEGSISTLTIQRTEQRDSAMYRCASSLTGNGYTFGSGTRLTVV.

This sequence joins TRBV5-1 and TRBJ2-3; TRBD2 agrees at 9 bases. This CDR3 is built from 15 residues. The germline CDR1 and CDR2 sequences are SGHRS and YFSETQ. The junction had 6 bases not matched to a gene; V was cut back by 2 bases and J by 5 bases. CDR3 sequence (DNA): TGCGCCAGCAGCTTTCGCGGGAGGGCCATAGATACGCAGTATTTT. This translates into CASSFRGRAIDTQYF.

The rearrangement links TRBV27 to TRBJ2-1; no definite D call. The V gene's germline CDR1 is MNHEY and CDR2 SMNVEV (reference sequence). This CDR3 is built from 14 residues. V lost 6 bases to trimming and J lost 6 bases, with 15 bases between them. This chain's CDR3 is CASSPWVSSNEQFF. CDR3 in DNA: TGTGCCAGCAGCCCTTGGGTTAGCAGCAATGAGCAGTTCTTC.

The rearrangement joins TRBV27 to TRBJ2-7; tentatively, D is TRBD1 (6 bases). The CDR3 spans 14 residues. Trimming left V 3 bases short and J 3 bases short, with 12 bases between. CDR1 and CDR2 from the germline V gene are MNHEY and SMNVEV (reference sequence). As DNA, the CDR3 is TGTGCCAGCAGTTTCAGGGGTTGGGACTACGAGCAGTACTTC. This encodes CASSFRGWDYEQYF.

The rearrangement links TRBV9 to TRBJ2-4, with D possibly TRBD1 on 5 matching bases. CDR1 is SGDLS, CDR2 YYNGEE, per germline. There are 13 residues in the CDR3. With 5 bases removed from V and 5 bases from J, the gap between germline ends came to 11 bases. The DNA of the CDR3 is TGTGCCAGCAGTGCAGGGCCCCAAAACATTCAGTACTTC. Translating it yields CASSAGPQNIQYF.

J is TRBJ2-7 and V is TRBV2; 8 bases map to TRBD1. The CDR3 contains 11 residues. Germline CDR1 SNHLY, CDR2 FYNNEI. V gave up 6 bases and J gave up 12 bases; unmatched junction bases: 7. The CDR3 sequence: CASRGTGGSYF. The CDR3 DNA follows: TGTGCCAGCAGGGGAACAGGGGGGTCGTACTTC.

The chain has TRBV6-6 and TRBJ2-1, with 7 bases fitting TRBD2. This CDR3 contains 15 residues. Germline V lookup: CDR1 MNHNY, CDR2 SVGAGI (reference sequence). Trimming took 6 bases from V and 5 from J; bases not matched to a gene: 10. The CDR3 DNA reads as TGTGCCAGCAGCGAGACCGGGACTACTCACAATGAGCAGTTCTTC. Protein sequence: CASSETGTTHNEQFF.

The chain carries TRBV5-1 and TRBJ2-3; the match to TRBD1 covers 11 bases. After removal of 0 bases from V and 2 bases from J, the junction contained 5 bases not matched to a gene. This CDR3 has 17 residues. Germline V gene sequence: CDR1 SGHRS, CDR2 YFSETQ. The CDR3 nucleotides read TGCGCCAGCAGCTTGGGGACAGGGGGCCCCCACACAGATACGCAGTATTTT. Its protein is CASSLGTGGPHTDTQYF.

The rearrangement joins TRBV27 to TRBJ2-1; D possibly uses TRBD1 or TRBD2 (5 bases each). The CDR3 is 16 residues long. Germline CDR1 reads MNHEY; CDR2 reads SMNVEV (reference sequence). Trimming stripped 1 base from V and 8 bases from J, with 18 bases between. CDR3 nucleotide sequence: TGTGCCAGCAGTTTATTGCCGGGACCTATGAGCGATGAGCAGTTCTTC. Translation: CASSLLPGPMSDEQFF.

CDR3 bases: TGTGCCAGCAGCGAAGCAGTGGGGGTGGGGGCCTACGAGCAGTACTTC. Protein: CASSEAVGVGAYEQYF. The rearrangement joins TRBV7-9 to TRBJ2-7; the D call may be TRBD1 or TRBD2 (5 bases each). V was trimmed by 5 bases and J by 2 bases, leaving 19 bases between them. Germline values: CDR1 SEHNR, CDR2 FQNEAQ (reference sequence). The CDR3 consists of 16 residues.

The rearrangement joins TRBV7-8 to TRBJ2-3; 9 nucleotides line up with TRBD2. Germline CDR1 and CDR2: SGHVS and FQNEAQ. Trimming removed 6 bases from V and 2 bases from J; junction bases left unmatched: 6. The CDR3 totals 15 residues. For the CDR3, the DNA is TGTGCCAGCAGACCGAGCGGGAGGTTCACAGATACGCAGTATTTT. Residues: CASRPSGRFTDTQYF.

This clone was observed a few times. The chain links TRBV29-1 to TRBJ2-1; TRBD2 matches 8 bases. The CDR3 extends over 12 amino acids. Germline CDR1 reads SQVTM; CDR2 reads ANQGSEA. Losses at the gene ends were 1 base for V and 8 bases for J; bases not matched to a gene: 1. The chain's CDR3 is CSVEGTSYEQFF. The CDR3 DNA follows: TGCAGCGTTGAAGGGACTAGCTATGAGCAGTTCTTC.

To note about this clone: This same CDR3 is encoded by further DNA sequences in the sample. J is TRBJ1-1 and V is TRBV29-1, with D uncertain. Trimming took 4 bases from V and 1 from J, leaving 4 bases between them. CDR3 length: 11 residues. CDR1 is SQVTM, CDR2 ANQGSEA, per germline. The CDR3 protein is CSVGRNTEAFF. For the CDR3, the DNA is TGCAGCGTTGGTCGGAACACTGAAGCTTTCTTT.

The rearrangement links TRBV5-6 to TRBJ2-5; D is uncertain. V was trimmed by 0 bases and J by 1 base, leaving 13 bases between them. This CDR3 contains 16 residues. Looked up from germline, CDR1 is SGHDT and CDR2 is YYEEEE. In DNA form, the CDR3 reads TGTGCCAGCAGCTTGGGTCCGCAAGTAGTCCAAGAGACCCAGTACTTC. Residues: CASSLGPQVVQETQYF.

This clone was seen a few times. The chain carries TRBV9 and TRBJ1-2; no definite D call. The germline V gene has CDR1 SGDLS and CDR2 YYNGEE. The V gene lost 4 bases and the J gene lost 5 bases, with 18 bases spanning the gap. The CDR3 is 15 amino acids. In DNA, the CDR3 is TGTGCCAGCAGCATACGGCAGGTGGGCGGATATGGCTACACCTTC. Its protein is CASSIRQVGGYGYTF.

The V gene is TRBV15, the J gene TRBJ2-5, with 8 bases aligning to TRBD2. The CDR3 loop spans 16 amino acids. Germline-derived CDR1 and CDR2 are LNHNV and YYDKDF (reference sequence). V gave up 5 bases and J gave up 7 bases; unmatched junction bases: 15. This CDR3 reads CATSEGRQREFGTQYF. The CDR3 nucleotides are TGTGCCACCAGCGAGGGCCGTCAGCGGGAGTTTGGGACCCAGTACTTC.

This chain joins TRBV9 and TRBJ2-5; 9 bases fit TRBD1. CDR1 and CDR2 (germline): SGDLS, YYNGEE. J lost 5 bases, V lost 3 bases, and 17 bases had no gene match. The CDR3 sequence is 18 residues long. CDR3 amino acids: CASSEPRQGGLLRETQYF. In nucleotides, the CDR3 is TGTGCCAGCAGCGAGCCTCGACAGGGGGGGTTGCTGCGGGAGACCCAGTACTTC.

There are a few counts of this clone. The chain uses TRBV11-2 and TRBJ1-1, with a tentative D call TRBD1 (6 bases). In germline, CDR1 is SGHAT, CDR2 FQNNGV. The CDR3 spans 13 residues. Trimming removed 5 bases from V and 1 base from J, with 8 bases in between. The CDR3, as DNA: TGTGCCAGCAGCCCACAGGGGAACACTGAAGCTTTCTTT. It codes for CASSPQGNTEAFF.

As for this clone: Additional DNA sequences in this sample encode the identical CDR3. The genes are TRBV29-1 and TRBJ2-2; 9 nucleotides agree with TRBD1. Per the germline V gene, CDR1 is SQVTM and CDR2 is ANQGSEA. Trimming took 6 bases from V and 6 from J; bases not matched to a gene: 8. The CDR3 sequence is 14 residues long. DNA for the CDR3: TGCAGCGTCGAAACTACAGGGGGCCCCGGGGAGCTGTTTTTT. This encodes CSVETTGGPGELFF.

This chain links TRBV25-1 with TRBJ2-5; D remains ambiguous. This CDR3 is built from 16 residues. Germline assignment: CDR1 MGHDK and CDR2 SYGVNS. V was cut by 2 bases and J by 7 bases, with 20 bases left in between. CDR3 coding DNA: TGTGCCAGCAGTGAACCCGTCCCCGGAGCAAGAGCGACCCAGTACTTC. Its translation is CASSEPVPGARATQYF.

The CDR3 DNA follows: TGTGCCAGCAGTGACGGCACGGGGGCCTACGAGCAGTACTTC. It specifies CASSDGTGAYEQYF. The chain employs TRBV25-1 and TRBJ2-7; maybe TRBD2 (6 bases). Germline-derived CDR1 and CDR2 are MGHDK and SYGVNS. The ends were cut back, 3 bases at V and 2 bases at J, with 11 bases in the middle. CDR3 size: 14 residues.

J is TRBJ2-7 and V is TRBV28; TRBD2 aligns across 7 bases. The V gene's germline CDR1 is MDHEN and CDR2 SYDVKM. This CDR3 is built from 12 residues. The DNA for the CDR3 is TGTGCTGGCGGGAGCTCCGCCTACGAGCAGTACTTC. Amino acids: CAGGSSAYEQYF.

The genes are TRBV29-1 and TRBJ1-1; D possibly corresponds to TRBD1 (5 bases). Trimming stripped 6 bases from V and 11 bases from J, with 25 bases between. In germline, CDR1 is SQVTM, CDR2 ANQGSEA. The CDR3 loop spans 14 amino acids. The CDR3 loop reads CSVVEPGAHGGAFF. CDR3 in DNA: TGCAGCGTGGTGGAGCCTGGGGCCCACGGGGGGGCTTTCTTT.

The chain links TRBV9 to TRBJ1-5; D is perhaps TRBD1 (6 bases). Trimming shortened V by 2 bases and J by 5 bases, and 11 bases separated the two germline ends. The CDR3 sequence is 14 residues long. The germline gives CDR1 SGDLS, CDR2 YYNGEE. This CDR3 reads CASSVEGVDQPQHF. The CDR3 nucleotides are TGTGCCAGCAGCGTGGAGGGGGTCGATCAGCCCCAGCATTTT.

This clone showed up just a few times. The chain uses TRBV29-1 and TRBJ2-7, with D tentatively TRBD1 (5 bases). Germline CDR1 and CDR2: SQVTM and ANQGSEA. With 7 bases removed from V and 7 bases from J, the gap between germline ends came to 17 bases. This CDR3 is built from 12 residues. In nucleotides, the CDR3 is TGCAGCGGCTTATATAGGGGTAGTGAGCAGTACTTC. This translates into CSGLYRGSEQYF.

The genes are TRBV27 and TRBJ1-5; no definite D call. The CDR3 is 14 residues long. V gave up 3 bases and J gave up 0 bases, with 6 bases separating them. The V gene's germline CDR1 is MNHEY and CDR2 SMNVEV (reference sequence). The DNA of the CDR3 is TGTGCCAGCAGTTTTGGCCCTAGCAATCAGCCCCAGCATTTT. This codes for CASSFGPSNQPQHF.

About this clone: An end of the junction does not agree with germline; a read error may underlie this. This chain joins TRBV5-6 and TRBJ2-7, with D hard to call. The CDR3 has 11 residues. CDR1 and CDR2 from the germline V gene are SGHDT and YYEEEE. The CDR3 DNA follows: TGTGCCAGCAGCTTGGGGCGTAGCCGTCACTTC. As protein: CASSLGRSRHF.

In its sample, this clone was seen a few times. This chain uses TRBV28 with TRBJ2-7; a weak D match, TRBD1 (6 bases). The V gene's germline CDR1 is MDHEN and CDR2 SYDVKM. The CDR3 runs 13 residues. The V end was cut by 4 bases, the J end by 2 bases, with 9 bases between. This CDR3 reads CASSSTGTYEQYF. The DNA for the CDR3 is TGTGCCAGCAGTTCCACAGGGACCTACGAGCAGTACTTC.